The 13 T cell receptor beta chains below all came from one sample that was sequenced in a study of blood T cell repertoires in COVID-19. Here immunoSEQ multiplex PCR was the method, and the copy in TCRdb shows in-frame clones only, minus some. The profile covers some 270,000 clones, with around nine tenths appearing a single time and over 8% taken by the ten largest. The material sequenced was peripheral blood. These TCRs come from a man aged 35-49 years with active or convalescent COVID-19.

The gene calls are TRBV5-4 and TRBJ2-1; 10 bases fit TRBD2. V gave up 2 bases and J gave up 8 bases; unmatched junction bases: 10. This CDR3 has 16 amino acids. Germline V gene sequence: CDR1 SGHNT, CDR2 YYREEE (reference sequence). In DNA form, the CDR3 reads TGTGCCAGCAGCTTAGGGGGACTAGCGTCTTTCGATGAGCAGTTCTTC. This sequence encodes CASSLGGLASFDEQFF.

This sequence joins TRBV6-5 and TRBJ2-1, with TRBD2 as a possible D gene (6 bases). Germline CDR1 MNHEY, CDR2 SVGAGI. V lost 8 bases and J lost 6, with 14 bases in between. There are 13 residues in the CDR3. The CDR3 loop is CASRDRAGNEQFF. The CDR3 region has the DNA TGTGCCAGCCGAGACAGAGCGGGCAATGAGCAGTTCTTC.

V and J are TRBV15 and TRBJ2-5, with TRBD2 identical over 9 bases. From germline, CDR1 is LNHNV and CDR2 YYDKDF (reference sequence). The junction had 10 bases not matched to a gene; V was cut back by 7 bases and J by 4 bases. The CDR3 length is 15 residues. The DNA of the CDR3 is TGTGCCACCACTAGAGTAGCGGGAGCGAGAGAGACCCAGTACTTC. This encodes CATTRVAGARETQYF.

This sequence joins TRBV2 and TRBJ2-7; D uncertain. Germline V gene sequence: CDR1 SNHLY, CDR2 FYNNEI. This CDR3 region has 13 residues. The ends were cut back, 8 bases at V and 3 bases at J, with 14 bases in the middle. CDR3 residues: CASESIGGYEQYF. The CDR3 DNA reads TGTGCCAGCGAGTCGATCGGCGGCTACGAGCAGTACTTC.

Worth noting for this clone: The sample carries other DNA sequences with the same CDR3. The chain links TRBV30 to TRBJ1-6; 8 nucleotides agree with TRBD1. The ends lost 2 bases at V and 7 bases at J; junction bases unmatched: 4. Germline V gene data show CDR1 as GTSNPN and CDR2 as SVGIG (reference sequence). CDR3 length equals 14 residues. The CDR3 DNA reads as TGTGCCTGGAGTCCGGGACAGGACAATTCACCCCTCCACTTT. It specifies CAWSPGQDNSPLHF.

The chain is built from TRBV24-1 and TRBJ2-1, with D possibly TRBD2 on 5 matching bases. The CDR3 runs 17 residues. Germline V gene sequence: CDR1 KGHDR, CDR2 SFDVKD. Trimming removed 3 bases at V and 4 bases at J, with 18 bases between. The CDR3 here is CATSDPPVRPGYNEQFF. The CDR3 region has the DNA TGTGCCACCAGTGATCCCCCCGTGAGGCCGGGATACAATGAGCAGTTCTTC.

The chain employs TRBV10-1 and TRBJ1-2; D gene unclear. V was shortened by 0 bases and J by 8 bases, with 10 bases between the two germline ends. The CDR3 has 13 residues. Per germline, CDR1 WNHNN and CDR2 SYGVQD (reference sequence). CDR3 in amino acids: CASSESRAGGYTF. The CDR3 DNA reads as TGCGCCAGCAGTGAGTCGCGGGCCGGCGGCTACACCTTC.

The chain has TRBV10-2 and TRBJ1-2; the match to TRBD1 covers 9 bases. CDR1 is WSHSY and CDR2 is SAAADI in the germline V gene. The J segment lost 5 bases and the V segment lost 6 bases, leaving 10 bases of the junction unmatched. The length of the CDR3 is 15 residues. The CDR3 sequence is CASRGTGGIRYGYTF. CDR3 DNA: TGCGCCAGCAGGGGCACAGGGGGCATAAGATATGGCTACACCTTC.

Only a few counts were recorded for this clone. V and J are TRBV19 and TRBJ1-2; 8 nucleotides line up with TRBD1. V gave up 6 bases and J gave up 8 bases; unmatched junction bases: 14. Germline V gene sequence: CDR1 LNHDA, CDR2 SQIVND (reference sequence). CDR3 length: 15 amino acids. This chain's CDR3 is CASRRTGTGGEGYTF. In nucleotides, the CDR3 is TGTGCCAGTAGACGTACCGGGACAGGCGGAGAAGGCTACACCTTC. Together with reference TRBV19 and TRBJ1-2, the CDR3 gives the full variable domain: DGGITQSPKYLFRKEGQNVTLSCEQNLNHDAMYWYRQDPGQGLRLIYYSQIVNDFQKGDIAEGYSVSREKKESFPLTVTSAQKNPTAFYLCASRRTGTGGEGYTFGSGTRLTVV.

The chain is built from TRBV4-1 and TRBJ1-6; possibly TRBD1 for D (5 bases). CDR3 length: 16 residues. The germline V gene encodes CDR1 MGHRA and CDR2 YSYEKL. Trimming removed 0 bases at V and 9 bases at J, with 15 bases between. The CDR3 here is CASSQEGPGSSSPLHF. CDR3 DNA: TGCGCCAGCAGCCAAGAGGGGCCAGGGTCAAGTTCACCCCTCCACTTT.

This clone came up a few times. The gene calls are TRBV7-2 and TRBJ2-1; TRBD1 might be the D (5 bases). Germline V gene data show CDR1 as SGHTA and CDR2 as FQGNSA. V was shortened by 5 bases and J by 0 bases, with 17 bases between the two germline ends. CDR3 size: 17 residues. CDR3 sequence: CASSLEAGPGSYNEQFF. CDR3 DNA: TGTGCCAGCAGCCTAGAAGCAGGGCCGGGCTCCTACAATGAGCAGTTCTTC.

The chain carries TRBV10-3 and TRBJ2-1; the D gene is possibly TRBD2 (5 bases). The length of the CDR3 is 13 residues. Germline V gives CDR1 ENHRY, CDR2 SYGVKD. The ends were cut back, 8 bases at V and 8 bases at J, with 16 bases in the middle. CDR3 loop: CAIGGRTADEQFF. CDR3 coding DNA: TGTGCCATCGGAGGAAGAACCGCGGATGAGCAGTTCTTC.

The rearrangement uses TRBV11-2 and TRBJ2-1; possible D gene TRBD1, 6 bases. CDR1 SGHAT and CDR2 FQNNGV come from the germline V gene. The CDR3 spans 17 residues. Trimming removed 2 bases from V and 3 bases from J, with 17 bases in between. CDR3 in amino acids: CASSLRVQGTVYNEQFF. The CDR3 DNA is TGTGCCAGCAGCTTACGAGTGCAGGGGACCGTCTACAATGAGCAGTTCTTC.